The 22 T cell receptor beta chains reported below all come from one sample, sequenced in a study of CD8 T cells in ankylosing spondylitis (dated by TCRdb to about 2017). Here is what the overall study found, with its caveats: Blood from ankylosing spondylitis patients appeared to be characterized by a TCR beta motif made up of 8 or 9 highly homologous amino acid variants.

These TCRs are of unknown antigen specificity. Libraries were built with 5' RACE. These reads were obtained on an Illumina HiSeq 2500. TCRdb trimmed the raw reads at Q25, called clones with MiXCR and kept productive beta chains. For every CDR3 protein sequence, its rows merge into one entry that carries the most common genes and DNA. The sample profile shows fewer than 400,000 distinct CDR3 sequences; 20% to 25% of them were found once. Around 17% of the sample goes to the ten largest clones. The sequenced sample consisted of blood, either unsorted or a sorted T cell fraction (not recorded which). All receptors come from a male donor with ankylosing spondylitis.

The chain has TRBV12-3 or TRBV12-4 and TRBJ2-1; weak D call: TRBD1 (6 bases). The V gene lost 4 bases and the J gene lost 5 bases, with 15 bases spanning the gap. This CDR3 is built from 15 residues. CDR3 DNA: TGTGCCAGCAGTTACAGGGTCCAGGGAAACAATGAGCAGTTCTTC. Protein: CASSYRVQGNNEQFF.

The V and J genes are TRBV18 and TRBJ2-1, with D uncertain. CDR1 is KGHSH and CDR2 is LQKENI in the germline V gene. The CDR3 is 13 amino acids. The ends were cut back, 6 bases at V and 7 bases at J, with 13 bases in the middle. The CDR3 region has the DNA TGTGCCAGCTCGCCCAACGTCGGGAATGAGCAGTTCTTC. Translated, it gives CASSPNVGNEQFF.

This clonotype was seen a single time. The chain is built from TRBV19 and TRBJ1-4; D not resolved. V lost 3 bases to trimming and J lost 5 bases, with 10 bases between them. The CDR3 sequence is 14 residues long. Germline CDR1 and CDR2: LNHDA and SQIVND (reference sequence). CDR3 nucleotides: TGTGCCAGTAGTATTCCGCCCGAGAATGAAAAACTGTTTTTT. Its translation: CASSIPPENEKLFF.

The rearrangement joins TRBV11-2 to TRBJ2-5; possible D gene TRBD2, 5 bases. The germline gives CDR1 SGHAT, CDR2 FQNNGV. V shed 2 bases and J shed 0 bases, with 7 bases lying between them. The CDR3 covers 14 residues. The CDR3 protein is CASSLYGNQETQYF. DNA of the CDR3: TGTGCCAGCAGCTTATACGGGAACCAAGAGACCCAGTACTTC.

The chain has TRBV29-1 and TRBJ1-5; TRBD1 might be the D (6 bases). Trimming shortened V by 4 bases and J by 3 bases, and 16 bases separated the two germline ends. The CDR3 runs to 15 residues. Germline V gene data show CDR1 as SQVTM and CDR2 as ANQGSEA. The CDR3 is CSVAVTGRANQPQHF. CDR3 nucleotide sequence: TGCAGCGTTGCTGTGACAGGTAGGGCCAATCAGCCCCAGCATTTT.

The V gene is TRBV14, the J gene TRBJ2-5; TRBD1 matches 8 bases. The CDR3 runs to 16 residues. J gave up 5 bases and V 4 bases, and 12 bases lay outside the gene matches. Germline V gene data show CDR1 as SGHDN and CDR2 as FVKESK. CDR3 loop: CASSRTPTGVWETQYF. The CDR3 DNA follows: TGTGCCAGCAGCCGTACCCCGACAGGGGTATGGGAGACCCAGTACTTC.

This clonotype was recorded a few times. The rearrangement uses TRBV20-1 and TRBJ2-6, with D unresolved. In germline, CDR1 is DFQATT, CDR2 SNEGSKA (reference sequence). Trimming stripped 0 bases from V and 0 bases from J, with 12 bases between. The CDR3 length is 17 residues. The CDR3 nucleotides read TGCAGTGCTAGAGATGGCATAATCAGCTCTGGGGCCAACGTCCTGACTTTC. Translating gives CSARDGIISSGANVLTF.

This chain joins TRBV20-1 and TRBJ1-2; D is unclear. V lost 5 bases and J 3 bases, leaving 13 bases between the germline ends. CDR1 is DFQATT and CDR2 is SNEGSKA in the germline V gene (reference sequence). The CDR3 totals 13 residues. DNA of the CDR3: TGCAGTGCTGAAGCGGGTTGGGACTATGGCTACACCTTC. Translated: CSAEAGWDYGYTF.

Only a few counts were recorded for this clonotype. The chain joins TRBV28 to TRBJ2-5; possibly TRBD1 or TRBD2 for D (5 bases each). This CDR3 comprises 14 residues. Trimming left V 5 bases short and J 2 bases short, with 12 bases between. Germline CDR1 and CDR2: MDHEN and SYDVKM. CDR3 nucleotide sequence: TGTGCCAGCAGTCCCTCGTGGGGGCAAGAGACCCAGTACTTC. Its protein product is CASSPSWGQETQYF.

The chain employs TRBV3-1 and TRBJ1-1; tentatively, D is TRBD1 (6 bases). The CDR3 runs to 12 residues. Trimming shortened V by 0 bases and J by 11 bases, and 10 bases separated the two germline ends. The germline gives CDR1 LGHDT, CDR2 YNNKEL (reference sequence). CDR3: CASSQEGGQAFF. The CDR3 DNA is TGTGCCAGCAGCCAAGAGGGGGGGCAGGCTTTCTTT.

This clonotype was observed a few times. The rearrangement joins TRBV14 to TRBJ2-7; D is perhaps TRBD1 or TRBD2 (5 bases each). Trimming took off 3 bases at V and 0 bases at J, with 12 bases between the two ends. Germline CDR1 SGHDN, CDR2 FVKESK. The CDR3 has 15 residues. The CDR3 nucleotides read TGTGCCAGCAGCCAGGGGACGGCGAGCTCCTACGAGCAGTACTTC. This encodes CASSQGTASSYEQYF.

The chain combines TRBV12-3 or TRBV12-4 with TRBJ2-2; 8 bases agree with TRBD1. CDR3 length equals 17 residues. The V segment lost 6 bases and the J segment 1 base; nucleotides outside the gene matches: 10. The CDR3 protein is CASRLLWDRLNTGELFF. CDR3 bases: TGTGCCAGCAGACTCCTCTGGGACAGGCTGAACACCGGGGAGCTGTTTTTT.

This chain connects TRBV6-1 to TRBJ2-1; D possibly corresponds to TRBD1 (5 bases). V was cut by 6 bases and J by 1 base, with 10 bases left in between. There are 14 residues in the CDR3. Germline V gene sequence: CDR1 MNHNS, CDR2 SASEGT. CDR3 in amino acids: CASSKGVSYNEQFF. The CDR3 coding sequence is TGTGCCAGCAGCAAAGGGGTTTCCTACAATGAGCAGTTCTTC.

The chain uses TRBV28 and TRBJ2-5, with TRBD2 matching 11 bases. J lost 13 bases, V lost 5 bases, and 27 bases had no gene match. The germline V gene encodes CDR1 MDHEN and CDR2 SYDVKM. The CDR3 is 19 residues long. CDR3 protein: CASSPHPTSGNSEAQFGYF. The CDR3 bases are TGTGCCAGCAGTCCCCATCCGACTAGCGGGAACTCGGAGGCCCAATTCGGGTACTTC. Full variable domain (rest looked up from reference TRBV28 and TRBJ2-5): DVKVTQSSRYLVKRTGEKVFLECVQDMDHENMFWYRQDPGLGLRLIYFSYDVKMKEKGDIPEGYSVSREKKERFSLILESASTNQTSMYLCASSPHPTSGNSEAQFGYFGPGTRLLVL.

CDR3 sequence reads: CASSAHRSGTGADTQYF. The CDR3 DNA reads as TGTGCCAGCAGTGCACACCGCTCCGGGACAGGGGCAGATACGCAGTATTTT. The chain uses TRBV28 and TRBJ2-3; 10 bases fit TRBD1. The CDR3 consists of 17 residues. Germline-derived CDR1 and CDR2 are MDHEN and SYDVKM. V lost 5 bases and J lost 4; bases outside the gene matches: 12.

This clonotype has only a few counts. This sequence joins TRBV20-1 and TRBJ2-5; 8 nucleotides line up with TRBD2. V was pared by 1 base and J by 2 bases, with 3 bases of the junction left unmatched. Per the germline V gene, CDR1 is DFQATT and CDR2 is SNEGSKA (reference sequence). This CDR3 is 14 amino acids long. The CDR3 DNA reads as TGCAGTGCTAGAGCCCGGGGGGGACAAGAGACCCAGTACTTC. Encoded protein: CSARARGGQETQYF.

In DNA form, the CDR3 reads TGTGCCATCAGGGGACGGGGTGAGCAGTTCTTC. Translating it yields CAIRGRGEQFF. The rearrangement joins TRBV10-3 to TRBJ2-1; D assignment may be TRBD1 or TRBD2 (5 bases each). Germline lookup yields CDR1 ENHRY and CDR2 SYGVKD. The V end lost 6 bases, the J end lost 9 bases, and 9 bases lay between the germline ends. The CDR3 totals 11 residues.

This clonotype came up a few times. The rearrangement uses TRBV7-9 and TRBJ2-1; D is perhaps TRBD2 (5 bases). Trimming cost V 5 bases and J 8 bases, with 10 bases left between them. The CDR3 extends over 12 amino acids. Per germline, CDR1 SEHNR and CDR2 FQNEAQ (reference sequence). The CDR3 here is CASSLPRDEQFF. The CDR3 nucleotides are TGTGCCAGCAGCCTCCCGAGGGATGAGCAGTTCTTC.

This clonotype has only a few counts. The V gene is TRBV12-1, the J gene TRBJ2-1; the DNA was not used to check the table's D call, TRBD2. TRBV12-1 is shown as a pseudogene. This CDR3 region has 13 residues. CDR3 sequence reads: CASSLETKNEQFF. The CDR3 DNA follows: TGTGCCAGCAGCTTGGAGACTAAGAATGAGCAGTTCTTC.

The CDR3, as DNA: TGTGCCATCAGTGACGGGACTAGCGGCTACGAGCAGTACTTC. Its protein is CAISDGTSGYEQYF. The chain uses TRBV10-3 and TRBJ2-7; TRBD2 matches 11 bases. The CDR3 contains 14 residues. CDR1 and CDR2 (germline): ENHRY, SYGVKD. V lost 3 bases, J lost 3 bases, and 1 base stayed unmatched.

This clonotype has just a few counts. The gene calls are TRBV5-1 and TRBJ2-4; D gene unclear. Trimming took 1 base from V and 8 from J, leaving 13 bases between them. The V gene's germline CDR1 is SGHRS and CDR2 YFSETQ. CDR3 length: 14 residues. The CDR3 DNA reads as TGCGCCAGCAGCTTGACGGCAGTCGAAGACATTCAGTACTTC. It encodes CASSLTAVEDIQYF.

This clonotype came up a few times. The V call is TRBV12-3 or TRBV12-4, the J call TRBJ2-7; TRBD2 aligns across 8 bases. This CDR3 contains 15 residues. The V gene end was trimmed by 7 bases and the J gene end by 0 bases; junction bases not matched to a gene: 8. The CDR3 nucleotides read TGTGCCAGCAAACCAAGCGGGAGACTCTCCTACGAGCAGTACTTC. It codes for CASKPSGRLSYEQYF.